The entry below describes one TCR beta chain. The antigen is undetermined. The V end was cut by 2 bases, the J end by 6 bases, with 17 bases between. Per germline, CDR1 MNHNS and CDR2 SASEGT. The CDR3 covers 16 residues. The donors were in the approximately 130-subject validation cohort; that cohort was separate from the approximately 700-subject first cohort. This entry is derived from a study of cytomegalovirus exposure and HLA in healthy donors. General observations from the study: Specificity for CMV antigens was confirmed in vitro for three of the CMV-associated chains.

The method was immunoSEQ multiplex PCR; TCRdb's version includes in-frame clones alone and lacks a portion of them. The repertoire holds 60,000 to 65,000 clones, with 95% as singletons. Sequencing used PBMCs. The clonotype originates from a woman younger than 30 in good health and CMV-seropositive. The chain carries TRBV6-1 and TRBJ1-5; no reliable D call. The CDR3 coding sequence is TGTGCCAGCAGTGAAAATCTAGCTGGCGGGGTTCAGCCCCAGCATTTT. Translation gives CASSENLAGGVQPQHF.